This record covers a single T cell receptor beta chain. Its specificity is not known. The entry originates in a study of cytomegalovirus exposure and HLA in healthy donors. Findings and caveats of the study: A later analysis linked 16,951 TCR beta sequences to HLA alleles at 0.05 false discovery rate. A later analysis linked a missense variant in DCLRE1C to the trimming of TCR beta V and J genes.

Primers: 60 Vbeta forward and 13 Jbeta reverse. Profiling relied on immunoSEQ multiplex PCR, and the TCRdb table lists in-frame clones only, not all of them. The data hold around 200,000 clones, with over 75% observed a single time. This CDR3 comprises 13 residues. Germline V gene sequence: CDR1 SNHLY, CDR2 FYNNEI. Trimming removed 6 bases at V and 5 bases at J, with 8 bases between. Sequenced: PBMCs. The rearrangement uses TRBV2 and TRBJ1-6; D is unresolved. The clonotype originates from a woman between 45 and 60 years old in good health and CMV-seropositive. In DNA, the CDR3 is TGTGCCAGCAGGACGGAGAATAATTCACCCCTCCACTTT. This gives the protein CASRTENNSPLHF.